The T cell receptor (beta chain) under discussion was sequenced for a study of shared clonotypes between healthy human individuals. General study findings and limits: Since donors were few, the genetic and exposure-history diversity represented was limited.

The V gene lost 5 bases and the J gene lost 5 bases, with 7 bases spanning the gap. Germline V CDR1 and CDR2: MNHEY, SVGAGI. The CDR3 covers 12 residues. The naive CD8 fraction comprised CD45RO-negative cells positively selected for CCR7 and excluded terminally differentiated effector memory CD45RA+ cells. On this clone itself: Its antigen remains unknown.

DNA at 200 ng, tens of thousands of T cell genomes, went into sorted-subset replicate PCRs. Sequencing was performed with immunoSEQ multiplex PCR; in TCRdb, only in-frame clones are kept and a portion is missing. The repertoire has about 1.9 million clones, around 93% of them found once; the top ten carry around 1.8%. The rearrangement links TRBV6-5 to TRBJ2-1; TRBD2 might be the D (5 bases). The clonotype originates from a man between 18 and 35 years old in good health. Some clones in this sample may be carry-over from other donors' samples. Sequencing was performed on naive CD8+ T cells from PBMCs. This CDR3 reads CASSPADNEQFF. The CDR3 bases are TGTGCCAGCAGTCCAGCGGACAATGAGCAGTTCTTC.